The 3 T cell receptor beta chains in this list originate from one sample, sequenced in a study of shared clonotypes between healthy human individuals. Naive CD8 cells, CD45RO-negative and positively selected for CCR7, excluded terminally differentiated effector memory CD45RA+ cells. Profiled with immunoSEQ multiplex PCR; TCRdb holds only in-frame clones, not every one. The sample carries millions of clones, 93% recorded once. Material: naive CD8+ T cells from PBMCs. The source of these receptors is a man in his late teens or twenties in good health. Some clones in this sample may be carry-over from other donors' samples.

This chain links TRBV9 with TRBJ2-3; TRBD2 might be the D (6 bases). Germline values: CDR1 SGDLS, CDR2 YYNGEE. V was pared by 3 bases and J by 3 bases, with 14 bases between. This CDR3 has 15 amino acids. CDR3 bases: TGTGCCAGCAGCGGAGGGGACGGGAGAACAGATACGCAGTATTTT. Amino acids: CASSGGDGRTDTQYF.

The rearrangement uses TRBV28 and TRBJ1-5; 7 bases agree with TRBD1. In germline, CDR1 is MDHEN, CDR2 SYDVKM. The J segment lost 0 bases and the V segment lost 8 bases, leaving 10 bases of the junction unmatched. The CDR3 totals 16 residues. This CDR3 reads CASAYAGTDSNQPQHF. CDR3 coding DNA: TGTGCCAGCGCTTACGCGGGGACAGATAGCAATCAGCCCCAGCATTTT.

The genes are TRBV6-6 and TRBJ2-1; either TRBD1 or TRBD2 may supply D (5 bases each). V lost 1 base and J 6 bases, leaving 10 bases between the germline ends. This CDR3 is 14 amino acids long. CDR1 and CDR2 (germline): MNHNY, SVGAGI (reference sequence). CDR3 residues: CASSYWTGANEQFF. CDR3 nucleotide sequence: TGTGCCAGCAGTTACTGGACTGGGGCCAATGAGCAGTTCTTC.